These 9 T cell receptor beta chains originate from one sample sequenced in a study of T cell responses to AZD1222 COVID-19 vaccine. Clones were read by immunoSEQ multiplex PCR, and TCRdb kept only the in-frame ones, dropping some. The repertoire includes 160,000 or so clones, roughly 89% of them detected once, and roughly 1.7% sits in the top ten. This specimen was peripheral blood, taken on day 0 of AZD1222 vaccination. These receptors all stem from an adult in good health.

The chain recombines TRBV10-3 with TRBJ1-3; D unresolved. Per the germline V gene, CDR1 is ENHRY and CDR2 is SYGVKD. This CDR3 spans 16 amino acids. V was pared by 7 bases and J by 0 bases, with 16 bases between. CDR3 in DNA: TGTGCCATCACCACCTTGGCGGGAGCCTCTGGAAACACCATATATTTT. This codes for CAITTLAGASGNTIYF.

This sequence joins TRBV15 and TRBJ2-2; D unresolved. This CDR3 is built from 14 residues. Germline values: CDR1 LNHNV, CDR2 YYDKDF (reference sequence). V was clipped by 0 bases and J by 3 bases, with 5 bases between them. The CDR3 coding sequence is TGTGCCACCAGCAGAGATACACACACCGGGGAGCTGTTTTTT. This encodes CATSRDTHTGELFF. The full variable domain, its missing parts supplied by reference TRBV15 and TRBJ2-2, is DAMVIQNPRYQVTQFGKPVTLSCSQTLNHNVMYWYQQKSSQAPKLLFHYYDKDFNNEADTPDNFQSRRPNTSFCFLDIRSPGLGDTAMYLCATSRDTHTGELFFGEGSRLTVL.

The rearrangement links TRBV5-6 to TRBJ1-4; a possible D gene is TRBD1 (5 bases). This CDR3 comprises 16 residues. The V gene's germline CDR1 is SGHDT and CDR2 YYEEEE. Trimming left V 2 bases short and J 0 bases short, with 11 bases between. The CDR3 DNA follows: TGTGCCAGCAGCTTCCTGGGGGGAGCAACTAATGAAAAACTGTTTTTT. This sequence encodes CASSFLGGATNEKLFF.

CDR3 sequence reads: CASYAGTGLVSYTF. For the CDR3, the DNA is TGTGCCAGCTACGCGGGGACAGGGTTAGTGAGCTACACCTTC. The chain links TRBV18 to TRBJ1-2; 9 bases align to TRBD1. The CDR3 totals 14 residues. The J segment lost 9 bases and the V segment lost 7 bases, leaving 12 bases of the junction unmatched. Germline loops: CDR1 KGHSH, CDR2 LQKENI.

The CDR3 region is CASSLRSGVGFSGELFF. The CDR3 coding sequence is TGTGCCAGCAGCCTCCGAAGTGGGGTTGGCTTTTCCGGGGAGCTGTTTTTT. V usage is TRBV3-1 (or the pseudogene TRBV3-2) and J usage is TRBJ2-2; D uncertain. Germline values: CDR1 LGHDT, CDR2 YNNKEL (reference sequence). Trimming took 4 bases from V and 6 from J, leaving 21 bases between them. The CDR3 is 17 residues long.

The chain combines TRBV10-3 with TRBJ1-1; tentatively, D is TRBD1 (5 bases). This CDR3 comprises 15 residues. The V end was cut by 3 bases, the J end by 1 base, with 12 bases between. Germline CDR1 reads ENHRY; CDR2 reads SYGVKD. The CDR3 loop is CAISDLGVTNTEAFF. The CDR3 DNA sequence: TGTGCCATCAGTGATTTAGGGGTGACGAACACTGAAGCTTTCTTT.

The chain employs TRBV3-1 (or the pseudogene TRBV3-2) and TRBJ2-7, with 8 bases that match TRBD1. With 0 bases clipped from V and 3 bases from J, the junction kept 13 bases outside the gene matches. CDR3 length equals 18 residues. The germline gives CDR1 LGHDT, CDR2 YNNKEL (reference sequence). As DNA, the CDR3 is TGTGCCAGCAGCCAAGATAGGCCCGGGACAGGCTGGATCTACGAGCAGTACTTC. Protein product: CASSQDRPGTGWIYEQYF.

This clone was recorded once. CDR3 DNA: TGTGCCAGCAGCTTAGCGCGTGGGTCTGAAGCTTTCTTT. It translates to CASSLARGSEAFF. The V call is TRBV7-2, the J call TRBJ1-1, with D uncertain. V was trimmed by 0 bases and J by 6 bases, leaving 8 bases between them. The germline gives CDR1 SGHTA, CDR2 FQGNSA. The CDR3 totals 13 residues.

J is TRBJ1-3 and V is TRBV15, with D perhaps matching TRBD1 (5 bases). In germline, CDR1 is LNHNV, CDR2 YYDKDF (reference sequence). The CDR3 is 15 residues long. Between the trimmed V and J ends, which lost 0 bases and 4 bases, there was a span of 10 bases. CDR3 protein: CATSRERGTGNTIYF. CDR3 sequence (DNA): TGTGCCACCAGCAGAGAACGGGGGACCGGAAACACCATATATTTT.